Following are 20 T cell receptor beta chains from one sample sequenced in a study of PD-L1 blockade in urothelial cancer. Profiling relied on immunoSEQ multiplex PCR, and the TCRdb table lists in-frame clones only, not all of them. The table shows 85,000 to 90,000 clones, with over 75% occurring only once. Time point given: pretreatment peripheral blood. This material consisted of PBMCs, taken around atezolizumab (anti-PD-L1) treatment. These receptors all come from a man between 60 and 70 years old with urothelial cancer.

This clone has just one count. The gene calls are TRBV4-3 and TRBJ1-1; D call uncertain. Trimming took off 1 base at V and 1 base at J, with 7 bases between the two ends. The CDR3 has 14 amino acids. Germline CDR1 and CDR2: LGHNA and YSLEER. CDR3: CASSQVRGNTEAFF. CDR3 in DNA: TGCGCCAGCAGCCAAGTTCGGGGGAACACTGAAGCTTTCTTT.

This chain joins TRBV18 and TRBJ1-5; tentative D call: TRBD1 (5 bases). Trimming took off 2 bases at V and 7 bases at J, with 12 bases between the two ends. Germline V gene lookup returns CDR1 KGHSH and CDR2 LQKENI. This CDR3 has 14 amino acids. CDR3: CASSPWGRVQPQHF. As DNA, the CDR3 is TGTGCCAGCTCACCATGGGGGAGGGTCCAGCCCCAGCATTTT.

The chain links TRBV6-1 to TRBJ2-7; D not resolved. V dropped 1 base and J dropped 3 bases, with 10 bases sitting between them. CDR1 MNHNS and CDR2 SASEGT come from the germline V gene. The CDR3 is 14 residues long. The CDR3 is CASSEELQLYEQYF. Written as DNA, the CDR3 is TGTGCCAGCAGTGAAGAACTGCAACTCTACGAGCAGTACTTC.

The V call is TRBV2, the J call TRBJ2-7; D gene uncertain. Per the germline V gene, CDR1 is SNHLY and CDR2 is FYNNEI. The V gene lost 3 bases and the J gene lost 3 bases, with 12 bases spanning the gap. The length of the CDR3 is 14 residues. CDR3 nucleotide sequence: TGTGCCAGCAGTGATGCCAGATTCGTCTACGAGCAGTACTTC. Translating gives CASSDARFVYEQYF.

CDR3 protein: CASSLGDYQETQYF. CDR3 DNA sequence: TGCGCCAGCAGCTTGGGGGACTACCAAGAGACCCAGTACTTC. The chain joins TRBV5-1 to TRBJ2-5; tentative D call: TRBD2 (6 bases). The CDR3 has 14 residues. Germline V gene data show CDR1 as SGHRS and CDR2 as YFSETQ. Between the trimmed V and J ends, which lost 0 bases and 0 bases, there was a span of 6 bases.

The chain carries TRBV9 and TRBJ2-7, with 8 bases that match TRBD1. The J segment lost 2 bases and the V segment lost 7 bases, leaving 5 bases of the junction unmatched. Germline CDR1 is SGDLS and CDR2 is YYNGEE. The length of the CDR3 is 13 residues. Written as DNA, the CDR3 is TGTGCCAGCGGACAGGGTACCGCCTACGAGCAGTACTTC. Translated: CASGQGTAYEQYF.

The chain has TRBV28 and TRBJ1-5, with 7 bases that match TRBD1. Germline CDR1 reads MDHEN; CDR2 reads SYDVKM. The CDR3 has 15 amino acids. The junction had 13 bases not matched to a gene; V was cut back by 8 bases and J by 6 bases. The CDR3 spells CASLKGQLLLQPQHF. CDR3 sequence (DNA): TGTGCCAGCCTTAAGGGACAGCTCCTCCTTCAGCCCCAGCATTTT. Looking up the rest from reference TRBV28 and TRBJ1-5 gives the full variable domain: DVKVTQSSRYLVKRTGEKVFLECVQDMDHENMFWYRQDPGLGLRLIYFSYDVKMKEKGDIPEGYSVSREKKERFSLILESASTNQTSMYLCASLKGQLLLQPQHFGDGTRLSIL.

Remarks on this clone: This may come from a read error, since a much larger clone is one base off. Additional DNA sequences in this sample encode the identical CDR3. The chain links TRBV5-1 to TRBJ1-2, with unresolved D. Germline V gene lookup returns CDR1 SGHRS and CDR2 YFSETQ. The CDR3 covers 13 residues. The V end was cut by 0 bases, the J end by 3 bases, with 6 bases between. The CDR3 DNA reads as TGCGCCAGCAGCTTGGACGGGGACTATGGCTACACCTTC. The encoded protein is CASSLDGDYGYTF. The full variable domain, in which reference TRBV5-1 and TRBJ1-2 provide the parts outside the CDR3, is KAGVTQTPRYLIKTRGQQVTLSCSPISGHRSVSWYQQTPGQGLQFLFEYFSETQRNKGNFPGRFSGRQFSNSRSEMNVSTLELGDSALYLCASSLDGDYGYTFGSGTRLTVV.

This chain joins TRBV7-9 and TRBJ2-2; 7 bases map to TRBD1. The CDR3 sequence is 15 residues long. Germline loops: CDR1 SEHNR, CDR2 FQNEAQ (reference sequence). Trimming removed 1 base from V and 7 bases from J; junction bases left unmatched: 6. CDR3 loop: CASSLGTGDHGELFF. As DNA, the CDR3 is TGTGCCAGCAGCTTAGGAACAGGGGACCACGGGGAGCTGTTTTTT.

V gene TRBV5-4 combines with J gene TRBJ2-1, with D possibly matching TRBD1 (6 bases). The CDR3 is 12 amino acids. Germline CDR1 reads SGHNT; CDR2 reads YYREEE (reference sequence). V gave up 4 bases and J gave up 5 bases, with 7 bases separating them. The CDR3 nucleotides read TGTGCCAGCAGCCGGACAGACAATGAGCAGTTCTTC. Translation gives CASSRTDNEQFF.

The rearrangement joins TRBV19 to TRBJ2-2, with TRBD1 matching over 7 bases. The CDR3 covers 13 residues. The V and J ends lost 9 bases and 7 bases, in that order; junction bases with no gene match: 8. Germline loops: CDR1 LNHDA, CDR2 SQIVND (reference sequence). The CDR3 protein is CASSTGAHGELFF. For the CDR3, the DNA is TGTGCCAGCTCAACAGGGGCCCACGGGGAGCTGTTTTTT.

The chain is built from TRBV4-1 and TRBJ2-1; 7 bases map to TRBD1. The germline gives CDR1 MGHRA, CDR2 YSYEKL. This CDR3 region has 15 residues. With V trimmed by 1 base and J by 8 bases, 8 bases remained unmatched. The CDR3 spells CASSQGFGTDDEQFF. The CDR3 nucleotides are TGCGCCAGCAGCCAAGGTTTCGGGACAGACGATGAGCAGTTCTTC.

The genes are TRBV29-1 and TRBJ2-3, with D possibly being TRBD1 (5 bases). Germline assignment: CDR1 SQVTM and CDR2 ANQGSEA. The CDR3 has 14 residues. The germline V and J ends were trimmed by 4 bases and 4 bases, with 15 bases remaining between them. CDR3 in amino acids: CSVVSTVLADTQYF. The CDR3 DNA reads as TGCAGCGTTGTATCGACAGTACTTGCAGATACGCAGTATTTT.

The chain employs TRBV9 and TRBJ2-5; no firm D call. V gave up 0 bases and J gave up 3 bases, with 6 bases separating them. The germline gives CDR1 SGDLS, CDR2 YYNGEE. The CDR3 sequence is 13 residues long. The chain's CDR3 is CASSVAFEETQYF. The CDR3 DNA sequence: TGTGCCAGCAGCGTAGCGTTTGAAGAGACCCAGTACTTC.

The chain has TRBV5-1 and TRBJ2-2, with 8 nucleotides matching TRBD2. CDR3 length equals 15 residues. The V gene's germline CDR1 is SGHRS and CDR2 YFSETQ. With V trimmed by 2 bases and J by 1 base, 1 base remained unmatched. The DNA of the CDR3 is TGCGCCAGCAGCTTAGCGGGAGAGAACACCGGGGAGCTGTTTTTT. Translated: CASSLAGENTGELFF.

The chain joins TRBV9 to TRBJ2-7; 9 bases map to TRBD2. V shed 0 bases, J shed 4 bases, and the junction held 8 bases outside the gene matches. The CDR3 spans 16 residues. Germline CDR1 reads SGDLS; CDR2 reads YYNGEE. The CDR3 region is CASSVGGSGSLYEQYF. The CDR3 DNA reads TGTGCCAGCAGCGTAGGGGGTAGCGGGAGTTTGTACGAGCAGTACTTC.

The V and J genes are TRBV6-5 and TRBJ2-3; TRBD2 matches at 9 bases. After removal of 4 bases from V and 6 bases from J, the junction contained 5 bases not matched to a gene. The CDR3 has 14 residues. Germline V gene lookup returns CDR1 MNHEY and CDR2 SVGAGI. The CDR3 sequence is CASSSGLATDTQYF. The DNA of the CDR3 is TGTGCCAGCAGTTCGGGACTAGCTACCGATACGCAGTATTTT.

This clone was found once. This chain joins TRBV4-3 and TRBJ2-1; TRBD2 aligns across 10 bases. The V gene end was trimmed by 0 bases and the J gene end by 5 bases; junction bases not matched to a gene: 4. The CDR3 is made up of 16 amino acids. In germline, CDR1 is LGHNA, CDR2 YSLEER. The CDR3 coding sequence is TGCGCCAGCAGCCAAGAGTTAGCGGGAGGCCACAATGAGCAGTTCTTC. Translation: CASSQELAGGHNEQFF.

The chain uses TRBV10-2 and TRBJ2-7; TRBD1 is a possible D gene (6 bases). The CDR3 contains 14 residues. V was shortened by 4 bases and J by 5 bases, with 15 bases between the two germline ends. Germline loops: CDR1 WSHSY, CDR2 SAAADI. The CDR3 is CASSVRQGTHEQYF. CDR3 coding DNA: TGCGCCAGCAGTGTAAGGCAGGGGACACACGAGCAGTACTTC.

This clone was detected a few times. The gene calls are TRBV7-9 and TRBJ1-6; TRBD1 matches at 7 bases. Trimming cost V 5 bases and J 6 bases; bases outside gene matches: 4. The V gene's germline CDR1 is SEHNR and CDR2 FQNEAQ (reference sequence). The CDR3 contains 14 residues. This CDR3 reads CASSPGTVNSPLHF. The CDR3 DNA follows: TGTGCCAGCAGCCCCGGGACAGTTAATTCACCCCTCCACTTT.